These T cell receptor beta chains were read from a single sample in a study of cytomegalovirus exposure and HLA in healthy donors. TCRdb's table, derived via immunoSEQ multiplex PCR, lists solely in-frame clones and lacks some. The sample consists of about 150,000 clones, roughly 73% of them appearing once. Input material: PBMCs. The receptors originated from a woman between 25 and 40 years old in good health and CMV-seronegative. Both conserved end residues are part of each CDR3. The D gene is left open where the match is weak. The size field is filled for only some rows; it gives once, few, many or a size class.

>NA|NA|TRBJ1-1|11|TRBV30
CASTSQFEAFF
TGTGCCTCCACGTCACAGTTCGAAGCTTTCTTT
>NA|NA|TRBJ2-4|19|TRBV11-2
CASSLLPGRGADIINIQYF
TGTGCCAGCAGCTTATTGCCGGGCAGGGGAGCAGACATTATAAACATTCAGTACTTC
>NA|NA|TRBJ2-7|16|TRBV2
CASRSKGRQGLYEQYF
TGTGCCAGCAGATCCAAAGGCAGGCAGGGCCTCTACGAGCAGTACTTC
>NA|NA|TRBJ2-5|13|TRBV6-6
CAIRGSAQETQYF
TGTGCCATTCGCGGCAGTGCCCAAGAGACCCAGTACTTC
>NA|NA|TRBJ2-3|14|TRBV5-6
CASSGSRVTDTQYF
TGTGCCAGCAGCGGGAGTCGGGTTACAGATACGCAGTATTTT
>once|NA|TRBJ2-7|11|TRBV7-2
CASSADLGQYF
TGTGCCAGCAGCGCTGACCTAGGGCAGTACTTC
>NA|NA|TRBJ2-1|15|TRBV7-2
CASSSRGGAYNEQFF
TGTGCCAGCAGCTCCAGGGGAGGGGCCTACAATGAGCAGTTCTTC
>few|NA|TRBJ2-7|15|TRBV6-1
CASSEGVQGTYEQYF
TGTGCCAGCAGTGAAGGTGTACAGGGCACCTACGAGCAGTACTTC
>NA|TRBD2|TRBJ2-6|16|TRBV29-1
CSVKVGGNSGANVLTF
TGCAGCGTTAAAGTGGGGGGGAACTCTGGGGCCAACGTCCTGACTTTC
>NA|NA|TRBJ2-7|10|TRBV25-1
CASSESVQYF
TGTGCCAGCAGTGAGAGCGTGCAGTACTTC
>NA|NA|TRBJ1-5|15|TRBV5-1
CASSRDGGLNQPQHF
TGCGCCAGCAGTCGAGACGGAGGGTTAAATCAGCCCCAGCATTTT
>NA|NA|TRBJ1-2|15|TRBV18
CASSPPTGRFHGYTF
TGTGCCAGCTCACCCCCCACCGGGAGATTTCACGGCTACACCTTC
>NA|TRBD2|TRBJ2-2|15|TRBV6-5
CASRWTSGVGGELFF
TGTGCCAGCAGGTGGACTAGCGGGGTGGGCGGGGAGCTGTTTTTT
>NA|TRBD1|TRBJ1-6|15|TRBV6-1
CASSEWTGGNSPLHF
TGTGCCAGCAGTGAATGGACAGGGGGTAATTCACCCCTCCACTTT
>NA|NA|TRBJ1-2|15|TRBV5-4
CASSFQGPANYGYTF
TGTGCCAGCAGCTTCCAGGGCCCAGCTAACTATGGCTACACCTTC
>NA|NA|TRBJ1-4|14|TRBV5-4
CASSTKSVEEKLFF
TGTGCCAGCAGCACCAAGTCGGTGGAGGAAAAACTGTTTTTT
>NA|TRBD1|TRBJ2-2|15|TRBV7-3
CASSRTGGNTGELFF
TGTGCCAGCAGCCGGACAGGGGGGAACACCGGGGAGCTGTTTTTT
>NA|NA|TRBJ1-2|15|TRBV30
CAWSPRDNPLYGYTF
TGTGCCTGGAGTCCTCGGGACAACCCTCTCTATGGCTACACCTTC
>NA|TRBD2|TRBJ2-5|16|TRBV28
CASRKPGLAAKETQYF
TGTGCCAGCAGAAAACCGGGACTAGCGGCCAAAGAGACCCAGTACTTC
>NA|NA|TRBJ1-5|16|TRBV7-9
CSSSSTRVAGNQPQHF
TGTTCCAGCAGCTCAACCCGGGTGGCGGGGAATCAGCCCCAGCATTTT
>NA|TRBD1|TRBJ1-5|16|TRBV19
CASSSRDRPSNQPQHF
TGTGCCAGTAGTTCAAGGGACAGACCTTCGAATCAGCCCCAGCATTTT
>few|TRBD1|TRBJ2-7|15|TRBV9
CASSPQGATAYEQYF
TGTGCCAGCAGCCCACAGGGGGCCACCGCCTACGAGCAGTACTTC
>NA|NA|TRBJ1-1|15|TRBV6-6
CASRFFTWGRGEAFF
TGTGCCAGCAGGTTTTTTACGTGGGGGCGTGGGGAAGCTTTCTTT
>once|TRBD2|TRBJ2-7|15|TRBV6-5
CASSSGLAGGIEQYF
TGTGCCAGCAGTTCCGGACTAGCGGGGGGAATAGAGCAGTACTTC
>few|NA|TRBJ1-4|15|TRBV5-1
CASTPGGRDNEKLFF
TGCGCCAGCACCCCGGGGGGGAGAGATAATGAAAAACTGTTTTTT
>NA|NA|TRBJ2-7|13|TRBV5-1
CASSLQATYEQYF
TGCGCCAGCAGCTTGCAGGCGACCTACGAGCAGTACTTC
>NA|TRBD2|TRBJ2-1|15|TRBV28
CASSLSGGRHNEQFF
TGTGCCAGCAGCCTTAGCGGGGGGAGGCACAATGAGCAGTTCTTC
>few|NA|TRBJ1-2|15|TRBV7-9
CASSPTAQPSNGYTF
TGTGCCAGCAGCCCGACAGCGCAGCCTTCTAATGGCTACACCTTC
>NA|NA|TRBJ1-3|16|TRBV2
CASSEEAGAYGNTIYF
TGTGCCAGCAGTGAAGAGGCAGGGGCTTACGGAAACACCATATATTTT
>NA|TRBD2|TRBJ2-3|18|TRBV29-1
CSVEPPAGLAGMTDTQYF
TGCAGCGTTGAACCCCCCGCTGGACTAGCGGGGATGACAGATACGCAGTATTTT
>NA|NA|TRBJ1-5|15|TRBV2
CASMPWGGSNQPQHF
TGTGCCAGCATGCCTTGGGGGGGCTCCAATCAGCCCCAGCATTTT
>NA|NA|TRBJ2-7|13|TRBV18
CASSSTTTYEQYF
TGTGCCAGCTCATCGACAACGACCTACGAGCAGTACTTC
>NA|NA|TRBJ1-2|13|TRBV6-1
CASSVGQNYGYTF
TGTGCCAGCAGTGTTGGACAGAACTATGGCTACACCTTC
>NA|NA|TRBJ1-1|14|TRBV27
CASSLQGRNTEAFF
TGTGCCAGCAGTTTACAGGGCCGGAACACTGAAGCTTTCTTT
>NA|NA|TRBJ2-1|13|TRBV6-1
CASSGGPGNEQFF
TGTGCCAGCAGTGGAGGGCCAGGCAATGAGCAGTTCTTC
>once|TRBD1|TRBJ1-1|15|TRBV5-1
CASSLAGTVNTEAFF
TGCGCCAGCAGCTTGGCCGGGACAGTGAACACTGAAGCTTTCTTT
>NA|NA|TRBJ2-4|15|TRBV6-5
CASSWYRDSKNIQYF
TGTGCCAGCAGTTGGTACCGGGATAGCAAAAACATTCAGTACTTC
>NA|NA|TRBJ1-2|14|TRBV7-2
CASSLRRGSGGYTF
TGTGCCAGCAGCCTTCGTCGGGGGAGCGGAGGCTACACCTTC
>NA|TRBD1|TRBJ1-1|16|TRBV18
CASSPRTQGASTEAFF
TGTGCCAGCTCACCCCGTACTCAGGGGGCCAGCACTGAAGCTTTCTTT
>once|NA|TRBJ2-7|13|TRBV7-9
CSSSRRDSYEQYF
TGTTCCAGCAGCCGACGGGACTCCTACGAGCAGTACTTC
>NA|NA|TRBJ1-2|18|TRBV18
CASSPSSSLSRANYGYTF
TGTGCCAGCTCACCGTCATCTTCGCTATCCAGGGCTAACTATGGCTACACCTTC
>NA|NA|TRBJ1-4|15|TRBV6-5
CASSHRHPTNEKLFF
TGTGCCAGCAGCCACAGGCACCCAACTAATGAAAAACTGTTTTTT
>NA|TRBD2|TRBJ2-1|21|TRBV9
CASSPTFSGTSWSLTYNEQFF
TGTGCCAGCAGCCCAACATTCTCCGGGACTAGCTGGTCCCTGACCTACAATGAGCAGTTCTTC
>few|TRBD1|TRBJ2-2|16|TRBV7-2
CASSSGQGALTGELFF
TGTGCCAGCAGCTCGGGACAGGGGGCGCTCACCGGGGAGCTGTTTTTT
>NA|TRBD2|TRBJ2-5|17|TRBV18
CASSPSISGGAGETQYF
TGTGCCAGCTCACCAAGCATTAGCGGGGGGGCCGGCGAGACCCAGTACTTC
>few|NA|TRBJ2-1|15|TRBV6-1
CASSEASEAYNEQFF
TGTGCCAGCAGTGAAGCGTCTGAGGCTTACAATGAGCAGTTCTTC
>few|NA|TRBJ2-1|11|TRBV28
CASSLGTEQFF
TGTGCCAGCAGTTTAGGTACAGAGCAGTTCTTC
>NA|NA|TRBJ2-2|14|TRBV6-4
CASSGQTNTGELFF
TGTGCCAGCAGTGGACAGACCAACACCGGGGAGCTGTTTTTT
>NA|TRBD2|TRBJ2-5|16|TRBV4-2
CASSPGVAGSQETQYF
TGTGCCAGCAGCCCCGGGGTAGCGGGAAGCCAAGAGACCCAGTACTTC
>NA|TRBD1|TRBJ2-7|15|TRBV29-1
CSVVEKTGGLYEQYF
TGCAGCGTTGTAGAAAAGACAGGGGGGCTGTACGAGCAGTACTTC
>NA|TRBD1|TRBJ2-5|16|TRBV9
CASSPDGTGGLETQYF
TGTGCCAGCAGCCCTGATGGGACAGGGGGCCTGGAGACCCAGTACTTC